Following are 26 T cell receptor beta chains from one sample sequenced in a study of OX40 agonist ivuxolimab in advanced cancers. Libraries came from the immunoSEQ multiplex PCR assay. Here the immuneACCESS table is served through TCRdb, limited to in-frame sequences with V and J called. Missing clones are a known gap in these copies; in checked studies unresolved V genes cover under half, and the rest lacks a known reason. In this sample the table shows around 54,000 clones, approximately 94% of which occur a single time. More than 10% of the sample is taken by the ten largest. Sequencing used CD4+ or CD8+ T cells sorted from blood, obtained in a trial of the OX40 agonist ivuxolimab. These receptor sequences come from an adult with an advanced solid tumor such as melanoma, head and neck, liver or kidney cancer.

The rearrangement uses TRBV29-1 and TRBJ2-1; D is unresolved. The CDR3 is made up of 14 amino acids. Germline CDR1 reads SQVTM; CDR2 reads ANQGSEA. V was cut by 7 bases and J by 3 bases, with 16 bases left in between. The CDR3 reads CSALSIQNYNEQFF. In nucleotides, the CDR3 is TGCAGCGCTTTAAGCATTCAAAACTACAATGAGCAGTTCTTC.

CDR3: CASSYTWPGQGTDTQYF. The CDR3, as DNA: TGTGCCAGCAGCTATACCTGGCCGGGACAGGGCACAGATACGCAGTATTTT. V gene TRBV11-2 combines with J gene TRBJ2-3; 8 bases map to TRBD1. Trimming cost V 4 bases and J 1 base; bases outside gene matches: 10. The CDR3 covers 17 residues. Germline lookup yields CDR1 SGHAT and CDR2 FQNNGV.

The chain is built from TRBV15 and TRBJ2-1, with a possible D match to TRBD2 (5 bases). CDR3 length equals 18 residues. Trimming stripped 0 bases from V and 5 bases from J, with 20 bases between. The germline gives CDR1 LNHNV, CDR2 YYDKDF (reference sequence). Written as DNA, the CDR3 is TGTGCCACCAGCAGAGATGCCCTAGGAGCGGCTGGCCACAATGAGCAGTTCTTC. Translated, it gives CATSRDALGAAGHNEQFF.

The V gene is TRBV19, the J gene TRBJ1-1; TRBD1 might be the D (5 bases). In germline, CDR1 is LNHDA, CDR2 SQIVND (reference sequence). The V gene lost 9 bases and the J gene lost 2 bases, with 13 bases spanning the gap. The CDR3 contains 13 residues. The CDR3 nucleotides are TGTGCCAGCTCGGACGGGGCCAACACTGAAGCTTTCTTT. Translating gives CASSDGANTEAFF.

This clone was recorded a few times. The chain links TRBV10-2 to TRBJ1-1; D gene ambiguous. There are 14 residues in the CDR3. The germline gives CDR1 WSHSY, CDR2 SAAADI. The V gene lost 0 bases and the J gene lost 0 bases, with 5 bases spanning the gap. The CDR3 nucleotides are TGCGCCAGCAGTGAGTCTGATCTGAACACTGAAGCTTTCTTT. Protein: CASSESDLNTEAFF.

This sequence joins TRBV27 and TRBJ2-7; D unclear. This CDR3 has 15 residues. Germline-derived CDR1 and CDR2 are MNHEY and SMNVEV (reference sequence). V was cut by 0 bases and J by 0 bases, with 9 bases left in between. The CDR3 nucleotides are TGTGCCAGCAGTTTATCGGGCTCTAGCTCCTACGAGCAGTACTTC. This translates into CASSLSGSSSYEQYF.

This clone was recorded once. The chain has TRBV18 and TRBJ2-2; tentatively, D is TRBD1 (5 bases). Germline V lookup: CDR1 KGHSH, CDR2 LQKENI. V lost 2 bases, J lost 1 base, and 8 bases lay in between. CDR3 size: 15 residues. DNA for the CDR3: TGTGCCAGCTCACCAAGGGGCCTGAACACCGGGGAGCTGTTTTTT. Protein sequence: CASSPRGLNTGELFF.

This clone was observed a single time. The chain carries TRBV11-2 and TRBJ2-7, with TRBD1 matching over 8 bases. J lost 6 bases, V lost 5 bases, and 9 bases had no gene match. CDR1 and CDR2 from the germline V gene are SGHAT and FQNNGV. The CDR3 extends over 14 amino acids. CDR3 bases: TGTGCCAGCAGCCCCGGACAGGGAGGAAGCGAGCAGTACTTC. Its protein is CASSPGQGGSEQYF.

The chain carries TRBV10-3 and TRBJ2-6; 9 nucleotides align to TRBD1. CDR3 length: 15 residues. The junction had 4 bases not matched to a gene; V was cut back by 6 bases and J by 4 bases. Germline V lookup: CDR1 ENHRY, CDR2 SYGVKD. The CDR3 loop is CAIRDRGTGANVLTF. Here the CDR3 DNA reads TGTGCCATCAGGGACAGGGGCACAGGGGCCAACGTCCTGACTTTC.

The chain is built from TRBV29-1 and TRBJ2-5, with D perhaps assigned TRBD1 or TRBD2 (6 bases each). Germline V lookup: CDR1 SQVTM, CDR2 ANQGSEA. V was pared by 4 bases and J by 4 bases, with 16 bases between. This CDR3 region has 14 residues. CDR3 sequence (DNA): TGCAGCGTTGTTGCGACCGGGGGCGGAGAGACCCAGTACTTC. Encoded protein: CSVVATGGGETQYF.

This clone was seen a single time. The chain combines TRBV6-5 with TRBJ2-7; weak D call: TRBD1 (6 bases). The ends were cut back, 2 bases at V and 6 bases at J, with 14 bases in the middle. Per the germline V gene, CDR1 is MNHEY and CDR2 is SVGAGI. This CDR3 region has 14 residues. The CDR3 nucleotides are TGTGCCAGCAGTTACACAAGGGACATGACCGAGCAGTACTTC. Translating it yields CASSYTRDMTEQYF.

J is TRBJ2-7 and V is TRBV27; unclear D gene. Trimming pared 4 bases from V and 0 bases from J, leaving 7 bases between. This CDR3 has 13 residues. Germline V gives CDR1 MNHEY, CDR2 SMNVEV (reference sequence). CDR3 region: CASSSAGSYEQYF. CDR3 bases: TGTGCCAGCAGTTCGGCAGGCTCCTACGAGCAGTACTTC.

This rearrangement joins TRBV13 to TRBJ2-7, with 10 bases lining up with TRBD2. Germline CDR1 and CDR2: PRHDT and FYEKMQ (reference sequence). The CDR3 is 16 amino acids. J was trimmed by 0 bases and V by 5 bases; bases with no gene match: 7. CDR3 sequence (DNA): TGTGCCAGCAGCCCCTGGACTAGCGGCACCTCCTACGAGCAGTACTTC. Translation gives CASSPWTSGTSYEQYF.

The chain is built from TRBV28 and TRBJ1-5, with a possible D match to TRBD1 (6 bases). V lost 4 bases and J lost 4, with 17 bases in between. CDR1 and CDR2 from the germline V gene are MDHEN and SYDVKM. The CDR3 has 16 residues. Here the CDR3 DNA reads TGTGCCAGCAGTTCTGGGGCAGGGGAGAGGAATCAGCCCCAGCATTTT. Its protein product is CASSSGAGERNQPQHF.

The chain has TRBV5-6 and TRBJ1-5; D is possibly TRBD1 (5 bases). Germline V gene lookup returns CDR1 SGHDT and CDR2 YYEEEE. This CDR3 region has 12 residues. V lost 4 bases to trimming and J lost 6 bases, with 8 bases between them. The CDR3 DNA is TGTGCCAGCAGCATGGGGCGTCAGCCCCAGCATTTT. Residues: CASSMGRQPQHF.

The chain carries TRBV9 and TRBJ2-6; D not resolved. CDR1 and CDR2 (germline): SGDLS, YYNGEE. Trimming took off 0 bases at V and 0 bases at J, with 10 bases between the two ends. This CDR3 has 17 residues. CDR3 residues: CASSVVPGYSGANVLTF. CDR3 nucleotide sequence: TGTGCCAGCAGCGTAGTCCCCGGATACTCTGGGGCCAACGTCCTGACTTTC. The whole variable domain, remainder taken from reference TRBV9 and TRBJ2-6, is DSGVTQTPKHLITATGQRVTLRCSPRSGDLSVYWYQQSLDQGLQFLIQYYNGEERAKGNILERFSAQQFPDLHSELNLSSLELGDSALYFCASSVVPGYSGANVLTFGAGSRLTVL.

The chain joins TRBV19 to TRBJ2-5; 7 nucleotides align to TRBD2. The J call may be in error: the DNA end matches TRBJ2-7 better. The CDR3 has 15 residues. Germline V gives CDR1 LNHDA, CDR2 SQIVND (reference sequence). The CDR3 region has the DNA TGTGCCAGTAGTATGGGGGGGGTCTCAGGGTACGAGCAGTACTTC. Translating it yields CASSMGGVSGYEQYF.

CDR3 amino acids: CASSQEGEPGGEKLFF. The CDR3 DNA reads TGTGCCAGCAGCCAAGAAGGTGAACCCGGTGGGGAAAAACTGTTTTTT. This chain joins TRBV4-2 and TRBJ1-4; D gene unclear. CDR3 length equals 16 residues. The germline V gene encodes CDR1 LGHNA and CDR2 YNFKEQ. V was shortened by 0 bases and J by 8 bases, with 16 bases between the two germline ends.

The chain combines TRBV27 with TRBJ2-2; D gene unclear. The CDR3 length is 12 residues. Germline values: CDR1 MNHEY, CDR2 SMNVEV (reference sequence). Trimming cost V 3 bases and J 6 bases, with 5 bases left between them. This CDR3 is CASSFYAGELFF. The CDR3 DNA reads as TGTGCCAGCAGTTTTTACGCCGGGGAGCTGTTTTTT.

The chain combines TRBV7-3 with TRBJ2-1, with D perhaps being TRBD1 or TRBD2 (5 bases each). CDR1 is SGHTA and CDR2 is FQGTGA in the germline V gene. This CDR3 is built from 14 residues. V was clipped by 1 base and J by 8 bases, with 12 bases between them. DNA for the CDR3: TGTGCCAGCAGCTTAATTGGGGGTGGCGATGAGCAGTTCTTC. Residues: CASSLIGGGDEQFF.

The V call is TRBV6-5, the J call TRBJ2-7; TRBD2 is a possible D gene (7 bases). This CDR3 has 14 amino acids. CDR1 and CDR2 from the germline V gene are MNHEY and SVGAGI. V was trimmed by 0 bases and J by 5 bases, leaving 11 bases between them. The CDR3 loop is CASSYSGGLDEQYF. CDR3 DNA: TGTGCCAGCAGTTACTCGGGGGGGCTCGACGAGCAGTACTTC.

J is TRBJ2-7 and V is TRBV4-1; D is possibly TRBD2 (6 bases). The CDR3 has 15 amino acids. V was cut by 0 bases and J by 3 bases, with 12 bases left in between. Germline-derived CDR1 and CDR2 are MGHRA and YSYEKL. The CDR3 region has the DNA TGCGCCAGCAGCCAAGATCGGGCTAGCGACTACGAGCAGTACTTC. This gives the protein CASSQDRASDYEQYF.

The V call is TRBV2, the J call TRBJ1-2; 7 bases fit TRBD1. Unmatched junction bases numbered 10, after V lost 9 bases and J lost 0 bases. The length of the CDR3 is 15 residues. The germline gives CDR1 SNHLY, CDR2 FYNNEI. CDR3 bases: TGTGCCAGAGACAGACAGGGTGCAACTAACTATGGCTACACCTTC. The encoded protein is CARDRQGATNYGYTF.

V is TRBV19 and J is TRBJ2-7; tentative D call: TRBD2 (5 bases). Between the trimmed V and J ends, which lost 2 bases and 5 bases, there was a span of 7 bases. CDR1 is LNHDA and CDR2 is SQIVND in the germline V gene (reference sequence). The CDR3 runs to 12 residues. The CDR3 DNA sequence: TGTGCCAGTAGTATAACCGGGGACGAGCAGTACTTC. This gives the protein CASSITGDEQYF.

The rearrangement joins TRBV28 to TRBJ2-2, with D tentatively TRBD2 (5 bases). Between the trimmed V and J ends, which lost 3 bases and 6 bases, there was a span of 20 bases. The CDR3 contains 17 residues. From germline, CDR1 is MDHEN and CDR2 SYDVKM. The CDR3 DNA follows: TGTGCCAGCAGTTTGTCCTGGCGGCAGACCGGGGCCGGGGAGCTGTTTTTT. Translating it yields CASSLSWRQTGAGELFF.

The rearrangement links TRBV10-3 to TRBJ2-1; 8 bases align to TRBD2. The J segment lost 7 bases and the V segment lost 4 bases, leaving 9 bases of the junction unmatched. This CDR3 contains 15 residues. Germline CDR1 reads ENHRY; CDR2 reads SYGVKD. DNA for the CDR3: TGTGCCATCAGTGTTGGAGCGGGAGTTCGGAATGAGCAGTTCTTC. Translating gives CAISVGAGVRNEQFF.